These T cell receptor beta chains were read from a single sample in a study of CD8 T cells in Susac syndrome. TCRdb re-called the immunoSEQ multiplex PCR reads with MiXCR, one entry per CDR3 protein. The sample records 200,000 to 250,000 distinct CDR3 sequences, around 96% being singletons. Sequenced input: CD4+ T cells from PBMCs. All receptors come from a human donor with multiple sclerosis. CDR3s include the opening cysteine and the closing phenylalanine or tryptophan. The D gene is left open where the match is weak. Size tells how often a clone was seen (once, few, many) or the class of an expanded clone, and some rows leave it out.

CDR3 protein: CASSHPGGEQYF; CDR3 DNA: TGTGCCAGCAGTCATCCTGGGGGCGAGCAGTACTTC; clone size: .; V gene: TRBV7-9; D gene: .; J gene: TRBJ2-7
CDR3 protein: CASSFHNEQFF; CDR3 DNA: TGTGCCAGCAGTTTTCACAATGAGCAGTTCTTC; clone size: .; V gene: TRBV12-3/TRBV12-4; D gene: .; J gene: TRBJ2-1
CDR3 protein: CASSSGQGLSAGEQYF; CDR3 DNA: TGTGCCAGCAGCTCGGGACAGGGGCTCTCCGCAGGAGAGCAGTATTTT; clone size: .; V gene: TRBV7-2; D gene: TRBD1; J gene: TRBJ2-3
CDR3 protein: CASSQEEGHPYEQYF; CDR3 DNA: TGTGCCAGCAGCCAAGAAGAGGGACACCCCTACGAGCAGTACTTC; clone size: .; V gene: TRBV4-2; D gene: .; J gene: TRBJ2-7
CDR3 protein: CASSQEGGRGEQYF; CDR3 DNA: TGTGCCAGCAGCCAAGAAGGTGGCAGGGGCGAGCAGTACTTC; clone size: once; V gene: TRBV3-1; D gene: .; J gene: TRBJ2-7
CDR3 protein: CSVENRGNYGYTF; CDR3 DNA: TGCAGCGTTGAAAATAGGGGAAACTATGGCTACACCTTC; clone size: .; V gene: TRBV29-1; D gene: .; J gene: TRBJ1-2
CDR3 protein: CASTPLSGSRALAKNIQYF; CDR3 DNA: TGTGCCAGCACCCCACTTAGTGGGAGTCGGGCTCTAGCCAAAAACATTCAGTACTTC; clone size: .; V gene: TRBV12-3/TRBV12-4; D gene: .; J gene: TRBJ2-4
CDR3 protein: CASSSGPQYF; CDR3 DNA: TGTGCCAGCAGTTCGGGACCCCAGTACTTC; clone size: .; V gene: TRBV2; D gene: .; J gene: TRBJ2-5
CDR3 protein: CASSLGERSGYTF; CDR3 DNA: TGCGCCAGCAGCTTGGGGGAGAGGTCGGGCTACACCTTC; clone size: .; V gene: TRBV5-1; D gene: .; J gene: TRBJ1-2
CDR3 protein: CSARLQDQPQHF; CDR3 DNA: TGCAGTGCTAGACTCCAGGATCAGCCCCAGCATTTT; clone size: .; V gene: TRBV20-1; D gene: .; J gene: TRBJ1-5
CDR3 protein: CASRSTGVSYNEQFF; CDR3 DNA: TGTGCCAGCAGAAGTACAGGGGTCTCCTACAATGAGCAGTTCTTC; clone size: .; V gene: TRBV12-3/TRBV12-4; D gene: TRBD1; J gene: TRBJ2-1
CDR3 protein: CASATGSGTGQYF; CDR3 DNA: TGTGCCTCAGCAACTGGTAGCGGGACTGGGCAGTACTTC; clone size: .; V gene: TRBV14; D gene: TRBD2; J gene: TRBJ2-7
CDR3 protein: CASSLAAIGGQRLYGYTF; CDR3 DNA: TGTGCCAGCAGCTTAGCGGCTATTGGGGGCCAAAGACTATATGGCTACACCTTC; clone size: .; V gene: TRBV7-8; D gene: .; J gene: TRBJ1-2
CDR3 protein: CSALTSGNTDTQYF; CDR3 DNA: TGCAGTGCTTTGACTAGCGGGAACACAGATACGCAGTATTTT; clone size: few; V gene: TRBV20-1; D gene: TRBD2; J gene: TRBJ2-3
CDR3 protein: CASRGQGIHYEQYF; CDR3 DNA: TGTGCCAGCAGGGGACAGGGGATCCACTACGAGCAGTACTTC; clone size: .; V gene: TRBV12-3/TRBV12-4; D gene: TRBD1; J gene: TRBJ2-7
CDR3 protein: CAWSGTSDLDTQYF; CDR3 DNA: TGTGCCTGGAGCGGGACTAGCGACCTAGATACGCAGTATTTT; clone size: .; V gene: TRBV30; D gene: TRBD2; J gene: TRBJ2-3
CDR3 protein: CASSVGFIDQPQHF; CDR3 DNA: TGTGCCAGCAGCGTAGGGTTCATTGATCAGCCCCAGCATTTT; clone size: once; V gene: TRBV9; D gene: .; J gene: TRBJ1-5
CDR3 protein: CSASGSGDQPQHF; CDR3 DNA: TGCAGTGCTAGTGGTTCGGGGGATCAGCCCCAGCATTTT; clone size: .; V gene: TRBV20-1; D gene: .; J gene: TRBJ1-5
CDR3 protein: CASSYNRGRENEQYF; CDR3 DNA: TGTGCCAGCAGCTATAACAGGGGAAGGGAGAACGAGCAGTACTTC; clone size: .; V gene: TRBV11-2; D gene: TRBD1; J gene: TRBJ2-7
CDR3 protein: CSASGGQGDEQYF; CDR3 DNA: TGCAGTGCTAGTGGGGGGCAAGGGGACGAGCAGTACTTC; clone size: .; V gene: TRBV20-1; D gene: .; J gene: TRBJ2-7
CDR3 protein: CASSRGFATEAFF; CDR3 DNA: TGCGCCAGCAGCCGGGGATTTGCCACTGAAGCTTTCTTT; clone size: .; V gene: TRBV4-1; D gene: .; J gene: TRBJ1-1
CDR3 protein: CASSFGGSETQYF; CDR3 DNA: TGTGCCAGCAGCTTCGGAGGCTCGGAGACCCAGTACTTC; clone size: .; V gene: TRBV11-3; D gene: .; J gene: TRBJ2-5
CDR3 protein: CSATGSHEQYF; CDR3 DNA: TGCAGTGCGACAGGGTCACACGAGCAGTACTTC; clone size: once; V gene: TRBV20-1; D gene: TRBD1; J gene: TRBJ2-7
CDR3 protein: CASSQGALLMNTEAFF; CDR3 DNA: TGCGCCAGCAGTCAGGGGGCTCTCTTAATGAACACTGAAGCTTTCTTT; clone size: once; V gene: TRBV23-1; D gene: .; J gene: TRBJ1-1
CDR3 protein: CASSLVAGTGDQPQHF; CDR3 DNA: TGTGCCAGCAGCTTAGTGGCCGGGACAGGGGATCAGCCCCAGCATTTT; clone size: .; V gene: TRBV7-9; D gene: TRBD1; J gene: TRBJ1-5
CDR3 protein: CASSLVSEKLFF; CDR3 DNA: TGTGCCAGCAGCTTAGTTAGTGAAAAACTGTTTTTT; clone size: .; V gene: TRBV7-8; D gene: .; J gene: TRBJ1-4
CDR3 protein: CASSQQGANVLTF; CDR3 DNA: TGTGCCAGCAGCCAACAGGGGGCCAACGTCCTGACTTTC; clone size: .; V gene: TRBV3-1; D gene: .; J gene: TRBJ2-6